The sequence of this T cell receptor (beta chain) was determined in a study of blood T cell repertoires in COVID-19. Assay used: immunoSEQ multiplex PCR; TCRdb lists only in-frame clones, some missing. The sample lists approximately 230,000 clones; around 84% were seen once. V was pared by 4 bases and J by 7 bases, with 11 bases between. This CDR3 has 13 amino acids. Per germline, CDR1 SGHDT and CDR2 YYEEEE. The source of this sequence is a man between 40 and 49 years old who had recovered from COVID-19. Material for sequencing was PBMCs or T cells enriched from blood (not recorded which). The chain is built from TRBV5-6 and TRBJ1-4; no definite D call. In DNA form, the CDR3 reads TGTGCCAGCAGCCCGGGTCGGGGTGAAAAACTGTTTTTT. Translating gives CASSPGRGEKLFF.